Shown below are 28 T cell receptor beta chains from a single sample sequenced in a study of regulatory T cells in long-lasting Graves disease. Investigators prepared the TCR beta libraries by applying iRepertoire HTBI primers and Arm-PCR of CDR3 regions. TCRdb re-derived calls from the multiplex PCR reads in MiXCR, one entry per CDR3 protein. The data show roughly 610,000 distinct CDR3 sequences, approximately 16% seen once. The time point here: newly diagnosed GD, antithyroid drugs for less than 3 months. The TCR library used RNA extracted from PBMCs. The same data also contributed to another study, on T cells in Graves' hyperthyroidism and ophthalmopathy.

Sequencing used peripheral blood mononuclear cells (PBMCs), obtained at new diagnosis, from a patient treated with antithyroid drugs. These receptors originate from a man younger than 35 with Graves disease.

There are many counts of this clonotype. The rearrangement links TRBV12-3 or TRBV12-4 to TRBJ2-7; D not certain. CDR3 size: 12 residues. V lost 3 bases and J 5 bases, leaving 8 bases between the germline ends. The CDR3 DNA sequence: TGTGCCAGCAGTTTTCTTCAGCACGAGCAGTACTTC. Its protein product is CASSFLQHEQYF.

There are a few counts of this clonotype. The chain joins TRBV20-1 to TRBJ1-5; a possible D gene is TRBD1 (6 bases). Germline assignment: CDR1 DFQATT and CDR2 SNEGSKA (reference sequence). The CDR3 covers 16 residues. V was trimmed by 2 bases and J by 0 bases, leaving 14 bases between them. The CDR3 loop reads CSARIGGAPSNQPQHF. CDR3 DNA: TGCAGTGCTAGAATTGGGGGGGCCCCTAGCAATCAGCCCCAGCATTTT.

This clonotype was recorded at least ten times. The gene calls are TRBV7-8 and TRBJ2-3, with D perhaps given as TRBD1 or TRBD2 (5 bases each). Germline V gives CDR1 SGHVS, CDR2 FQNEAQ. V was cut by 7 bases and J by 1 base, with 18 bases left in between. There are 16 residues in the CDR3. CDR3 protein: CASTPNRDAGTDTQYF. For the CDR3, the DNA is TGTGCCAGCACCCCGAACCGGGACGCCGGCACAGATACGCAGTATTTT.

This clonotype was detected only a few times. The chain carries TRBV6-5 and TRBJ1-2, with D possibly TRBD1 on 5 matching bases. Germline assignment: CDR1 MNHEY and CDR2 SVGAGI. Trimming removed 0 bases at V and 4 bases at J, with 9 bases between. The CDR3 is 14 amino acids. CDR3 region: CASSYSQAPYGYTF. The CDR3 coding sequence is TGTGCCAGCAGTTACTCACAGGCTCCCTATGGCTACACCTTC.

This clonotype has only one observation. Given the absence of the conserved phenylalanine or tryptophan at the CDR3 end, a read error is likely. V usage is TRBV29-1 and J usage is TRBJ2-7; tentatively, D is TRBD1 (6 bases). Trimming took off 0 bases at V and 2 bases at J, with 14 bases between the two ends. Per germline, CDR1 SQVTM and CDR2 ANQGSEA. The CDR3 has 15 residues. The CDR3 is CSVEDEAGAPYEQYS. The CDR3 DNA reads TGCAGCGTTGAAGATGAGGCAGGGGCGCCCTACGAGCAGTACTCC.

The chain links TRBV30 to TRBJ1-2, with 8 bases matching TRBD1. Trimming cost V 2 bases and J 5 bases; bases outside gene matches: 7. CDR1 and CDR2 from the germline V gene are GTSNPN and SVGIG (reference sequence). The CDR3 length is 14 residues. In DNA form, the CDR3 reads TGTGCCTGGAGTTCCACCGGGACAGGATATGGCTACACCTTC. Protein product: CAWSSTGTGYGYTF.

The chain carries TRBV12-3 or TRBV12-4 and TRBJ2-5; 10 positions agree with TRBD2. The CDR3 covers 17 residues. With 5 bases clipped from V and 5 bases from J, the junction kept 14 bases outside the gene matches. This CDR3 reads CASSPGVASGGLETQYF. The CDR3 coding sequence is TGTGCCAGCAGTCCAGGGGTGGCTAGCGGGGGTTTGGAGACCCAGTACTTC.

The rearrangement links TRBV7-9 to TRBJ1-6; D perhaps matches TRBD1 (5 bases). In germline, CDR1 is SEHNR, CDR2 FQNEAQ (reference sequence). The V end lost 2 bases, the J end lost 6 bases, and 11 bases lay between the germline ends. This CDR3 contains 15 residues. The CDR3 loop is CASSLMGGGNSPLHF. The CDR3 DNA is TGTGCCAGCAGCTTAATGGGGGGGGGTAATTCACCCCTCCACTTT. The full variable domain, rest sourced from reference TRBV7-9 and TRBJ1-6, is DTGVSQNPRHKITKRGQNVTFRCDPISEHNRLYWYRQTLGQGPEFLTYFQNEAQLEKSRLLSDRFSAERPKGSFSTLEIQRTEQGDSAMYLCASSLMGGGNSPLHFGNGTRLTVT.

This clonotype was seen repeatedly, ten times or more. The chain employs TRBV27 and TRBJ1-5; no definite D call. The CDR3 contains 15 residues. Trimming shortened V by 5 bases and J by 0 bases, and 11 bases separated the two germline ends. Germline V CDR1 and CDR2: MNHEY, SMNVEV (reference sequence). CDR3 bases: TGTGCCAGCAGTGCCAACCCTATTAGCAATCAGCCCCAGCATTTT. Its translation is CASSANPISNQPQHF.

This clonotype was found a few times. This chain joins TRBV27 and TRBJ2-1; D assignment may be TRBD1 or TRBD2 (5 bases each). Germline V gene data show CDR1 as MNHEY and CDR2 as SMNVEV (reference sequence). CDR3 size: 16 residues. V shed 4 bases and J shed 5 bases, with 18 bases lying between them. The CDR3 here is CASSSRDPRVNNEQFF. The CDR3 DNA reads as TGTGCCAGCAGTTCCCGGGACCCCCGGGTTAACAATGAGCAGTTCTTC.

This clonotype has just a few counts. The CDR3 coding sequence is TGCAGTGCTAGAGTCACGGCAAGCAATCAGCCCCAGCATTTT. As protein: CSARVTASNQPQHF. The gene calls are TRBV20-1 and TRBJ1-5; D is uncertain. Germline CDR1 DFQATT, CDR2 SNEGSKA (reference sequence). V gave up 1 base and J gave up 1 base, with 8 bases separating them. This CDR3 comprises 14 residues.

The genes are TRBV9 and TRBJ2-1, with D unclear. Trimming left V 0 bases short and J 5 bases short, with 9 bases between. This CDR3 spans 14 amino acids. Germline V gene sequence: CDR1 SGDLS, CDR2 YYNGEE. The chain's CDR3 is CASSVADSHNEQFF. As DNA, the CDR3 is TGTGCCAGCAGCGTAGCTGATTCCCACAATGAGCAGTTCTTC.

In its sample, this clonotype was seen many times. The chain links TRBV20-1 to TRBJ2-7, with 8 nucleotides matching TRBD2. The V and J ends lost 5 bases and 7 bases, in that order; junction bases with no gene match: 10. The CDR3 is made up of 13 amino acids. The germline V gene has CDR1 DFQATT and CDR2 SNEGSKA (reference sequence). This CDR3 reads CSAEKTSVGEQYF. CDR3 coding DNA: TGCAGTGCTGAAAAGACTAGCGTGGGAGAGCAGTACTTC.

The rearrangement links TRBV20-1 to TRBJ2-1, with 12 positions matching TRBD2. V shed 1 base and J 8 bases; nucleotides not matched to a gene: 12. CDR1 DFQATT and CDR2 SNEGSKA come from the germline V gene (reference sequence). The CDR3 runs to 17 residues. DNA of the CDR3: TGCAGTGCTAGAGTGGCTAGCGGGAGGGCCCATGATGATGAGCAGTTCTTC. It specifies CSARVASGRAHDDEQFF.

This rearrangement joins TRBV28 to TRBJ1-4; 10 positions agree with TRBD1. V gave up 7 bases and J gave up 2 bases; unmatched junction bases: 10. The germline V gene has CDR1 MDHEN and CDR2 SYDVKM. There are 17 residues in the CDR3. The DNA for the CDR3 is TGTGCCAGCACCCCGGGACAGGGGAGTTGGACTAATGAAAAACTGTTTTTT. Residues: CASTPGQGSWTNEKLFF. The full variable domain, with the rest looked up from reference TRBV28 and TRBJ1-4, is DVKVTQSSRYLVKRTGEKVFLECVQDMDHENMFWYRQDPGLGLRLIYFSYDVKMKEKGDIPEGYSVSREKKERFSLILESASTNQTSMYLCASTPGQGSWTNEKLFFGSGTQLSVL.

V gene TRBV24-1 combines with J gene TRBJ2-2; weak D call: TRBD2 (6 bases). Trimming took off 7 bases at V and 5 bases at J, with 10 bases between the two ends. CDR1 and CDR2 from the germline V gene are KGHDR and SFDVKD. This CDR3 has 13 amino acids. CDR3 in DNA: TGTGCCACCAGAAGACTAGTAACCGGGGAGCTGTTTTTT. As protein: CATRRLVTGELFF.

The J gene is TRBJ1-1, the V gene TRBV19; D not certain. The CDR3 is 14 residues long. Germline CDR1 is LNHDA and CDR2 is SQIVND (reference sequence). Between the trimmed V and J ends, which lost 1 base and 10 bases, there was a span of 16 bases. CDR3: CASSIGVLAGRAFF. CDR3 DNA: TGTGCCAGTAGTATAGGGGTTTTGGCCGGTAGAGCTTTCTTT.

This clonotype came up a few times. V and J are TRBV29-1 and TRBJ2-1; weak D call: TRBD1 (6 bases). CDR3 size: 13 residues. Per the germline V gene, CDR1 is SQVTM and CDR2 is ANQGSEA. V dropped 2 bases and J dropped 9 bases, with 14 bases sitting between them. The CDR3 bases are TGCAGCGTTGAACAGGGGTGGATCGGTGAGCAGTTCTTC. This encodes CSVEQGWIGEQFF.

The chain joins TRBV5-1 to TRBJ2-7, with 9 bases lining up with TRBD2. This CDR3 comprises 19 residues. Trimming at V came to 3 bases and at J to 1 base, leaving 17 bases not matched to a gene. Per the germline V gene, CDR1 is SGHRS and CDR2 is YFSETQ. The CDR3 DNA is TGCGCCAGCAGCTCCAGCTGGCGGGAGGGCCCAATTCGGTCCTACGAGCAGTACTTC. Amino acids: CASSSSWREGPIRSYEQYF. Variable domain in full (rest from reference TRBV5-1 and TRBJ2-7): KAGVTQTPRYLIKTRGQQVTLSCSPISGHRSVSWYQQTPGQGLQFLFEYFSETQRNKGNFPGRFSGRQFSNSRSEMNVSTLELGDSALYLCASSSSWREGPIRSYEQYFGPGTRLTVT.

The rearrangement joins TRBV14 to TRBJ2-1; perhaps D is TRBD1 or TRBD2 (5 bases each). V lost 2 bases, J lost 3 bases, and 11 bases lay in between. The CDR3 length is 15 residues. Germline lookup yields CDR1 SGHDN and CDR2 FVKESK. CDR3 loop: CASSQSSGGYNEQFF. The DNA of the CDR3 is TGTGCCAGCAGCCAATCAAGTGGGGGCTACAATGAGCAGTTCTTC.

This clonotype was seen once. With a much larger clone just one base away, this may be a read error. V is TRBV10-3 and J is TRBJ1-1, with 12 bases that match TRBD1. Trimming took 6 bases from V and 5 from J; bases not matched to a gene: 4. CDR1 ENHRY and CDR2 SYGVKD come from the germline V gene. This CDR3 is 14 amino acids long. The CDR3 spells CAIRGTGGLTEAFF. The DNA of the CDR3 is TGTGCCATCAGGGGGACAGGGGGCTTGACTGAAGCTTTCTTT.

This clonotype occurred a few times. The V call is TRBV7-9, the J call TRBJ2-7, with 9 bases lining up with TRBD1. The CDR3 runs 14 residues. With V trimmed by 7 bases and J by 2 bases, 6 bases remained unmatched. Per the germline V gene, CDR1 is SEHNR and CDR2 is FQNEAQ (reference sequence). CDR3 sequence reads: CASTRGQGTYEQYF. The CDR3 coding sequence is TGTGCCAGCACCCGCGGACAGGGGACCTACGAGCAGTACTTC.

The gene calls are TRBV20-1 and TRBJ2-6; a weak D match, TRBD1 (6 bases). Looked up from germline, CDR1 is DFQATT and CDR2 is SNEGSKA (reference sequence). The V end was cut by 3 bases, the J end by 1 base, with 19 bases between. The CDR3 is 18 amino acids. The CDR3 bases are TGCAGTGCTAGTTCGTTCGGCAGGGGTGGGTCTGGGGCCAACGTCCTGACTTTC. Amino acids: CSASSFGRGGSGANVLTF.

In its sample, this clonotype was seen a few times. The V call is TRBV12-3 or TRBV12-4, the J call TRBJ1-5, with D tentatively TRBD1 (6 bases). The CDR3 sequence is 16 residues long. V was shortened by 6 bases and J by 0 bases, with 15 bases between the two germline ends. The CDR3 region has the DNA TGTGCCAGCAGCGAGGACAGTAGATATAGCAATCAGCCCCAGCATTTT. This codes for CASSEDSRYSNQPQHF.

This clonotype was detected a few times. V is TRBV6-2 or TRBV6-3 and J is TRBJ2-2; D possibly uses TRBD1 or TRBD2 (5 bases each). This CDR3 has 18 residues. The V gene lost 0 bases and the J gene lost 0 bases, with 14 bases spanning the gap. CDR1 is MNHEY and CDR2 is SVGEGT in the germline V gene. The CDR3 here is CASSYSGPTFANTGELFF. CDR3 in DNA: TGTGCCAGCAGTTACTCGGGACCGACGTTCGCGAACACCGGGGAGCTGTTTTTT.

This clonotype was counted many times. The gene calls are TRBV15 and TRBJ1-1; maybe TRBD1 (5 bases). Germline V CDR1 and CDR2: LNHNV, YYDKDF (reference sequence). The V end was cut by 1 base, the J end by 3 bases, with 12 bases between. The length of the CDR3 is 15 residues. CDR3 bases: TGTGCCACCAGCAGAGCCAGGGCCACGTACACTGAAGCTTTCTTT. Translation: CATSRARATYTEAFF. Drawing the rest from reference TRBV15 and TRBJ1-1, the complete variable domain is DAMVIQNPRYQVTQFGKPVTLSCSQTLNHNVMYWYQQKSSQAPKLLFHYYDKDFNNEADTPDNFQSRRPNTSFCFLDIRSPGLGDTAMYLCATSRARATYTEAFFGQGTRLTVV.

The chain carries TRBV20-1 and TRBJ2-7; 9 nucleotides line up with TRBD2. Looked up from germline, CDR1 is DFQATT and CDR2 is SNEGSKA (reference sequence). After removal of 3 bases from V and 0 bases from J, the junction contained 12 bases not matched to a gene. The CDR3 extends over 17 amino acids. The CDR3 coding sequence is TGCAGTGCTAGGGTCCGGACTAGCGAGGGATACTCCTACGAGCAGTACTTC. It yields the protein CSARVRTSEGYSYEQYF.

The table lists this clonotype with a few counts. The chain has TRBV6-1 and TRBJ2-3; D might be TRBD1 or TRBD2, each matching 5 bases. The CDR3 covers 14 residues. Trimming removed 7 bases from V and 3 bases from J, with 14 bases in between. The V gene's germline CDR1 is MNHNS and CDR2 SASEGT. The CDR3 DNA reads as TGTGCCAGCACCAGGGCCAGCGGAACAGATACGCAGTATTTT. It specifies CASTRASGTDTQYF.